The source of this TCR beta chain is a study of cytomegalovirus exposure and HLA in healthy donors. Background on the study: Later analysis reported that the roughly 120 validation repertoires shared the platform of the approximately 670 first-cohort repertoires.

V was pared by 2 bases and J by 3 bases, with 7 bases of the junction left unmatched. The CDR3 is 15 amino acids. The germline gives CDR1 SGHVS, CDR2 FQNEAQ. Comment on this clone: Its specificity is unknown.

Profiling relied on immunoSEQ multiplex PCR, and the TCRdb table lists in-frame clones only, not all of them. The sample comprises about 220,000 clones, under 95% of which are singletons, and roughly 1% rests with the top ten. Notes on the study in general: CMV antigen specificity was confirmed in vitro for three CMV-associated chains. Some public TCRs appeared in many individuals, while most sequences were rare. Per published reports, the classifier diagnosed cytomegalovirus status with high specificity and sensitivity.

This TCR was recovered from a young woman in good health and CMV-seronegative. V usage is TRBV7-8 and J usage is TRBJ2-7; TRBD1 matches 7 bases. The material sequenced was PBMCs. Here the CDR3 reads CASSLQSAGGYEQYF. CDR3 nucleotides: TGTGCCAGCAGCTTACAGTCAGCAGGGGGCTACGAGCAGTACTTC.